The 21 T cell receptor beta chains presented below share a single source sample, sequenced in a study of blood T cell repertoires in COVID-19. Using immunoSEQ multiplex PCR, the repertoire was profiled, and TCRdb retains in-frame clones only, with some absent. The data contain 130,000 to 150,000 clones, roughly four fifths of them singletons. Sample: peripheral blood. The receptors were sampled from a woman at least 80 years old in a cohort sampled during active or convalescent COVID-19.

V usage is TRBV2 and J usage is TRBJ2-3; D might be TRBD1 (6 bases). From germline, CDR1 is SNHLY and CDR2 FYNNEI. CDR3 size: 11 residues. The V end was cut by 6 bases, the J end by 6 bases, with 7 bases between. This CDR3 is CASSTGDTQYF. The CDR3 DNA follows: TGTGCCAGCAGCACAGGGGATACGCAGTATTTT.

V is TRBV5-1 and J is TRBJ2-2, with 10 positions matching TRBD2. CDR3 length equals 15 residues. From germline, CDR1 is SGHRS and CDR2 YFSETQ. With V trimmed by 3 bases and J by 6 bases, 5 bases remained unmatched. This chain's CDR3 is CASSSLAGGAGELFF. In DNA form, the CDR3 reads TGCGCCAGCAGCTCTTTAGCGGGGGGCGCCGGGGAGCTGTTTTTT.

V is TRBV4-2 and J is TRBJ2-3; 8 nucleotides match TRBD2. The V and J ends lost 0 bases and 2 bases, in that order; junction bases with no gene match: 7. Germline V gives CDR1 LGHNA, CDR2 YNFKEQ. The CDR3 spans 17 residues. The CDR3 loop reads CASSQEIPAGDTDTQYF. The DNA for the CDR3 is TGTGCCAGCAGCCAAGAAATCCCAGCGGGGGACACAGATACGCAGTATTTT.

This clone has a single count. The V call is TRBV9, the J call TRBJ2-5; TRBD2 matches at 7 bases. Trimming took 2 bases from V and 9 from J; bases not matched to a gene: 10. The CDR3 runs to 14 residues. CDR1 SGDLS and CDR2 YYNGEE come from the germline V gene. CDR3 in DNA: TGTGCCAGCAGCGTTCCCCCGGTTGGGGGGGCCCAGTACTTC. This codes for CASSVPPVGGAQYF.

This clone was observed once. CDR3 in DNA: TGTGCCAGCAGCCATGAGGGTTGGTACAATGAGCAGTTCTTC. Translation: CASSHEGWYNEQFF. This chain joins TRBV3-1 (or the pseudogene TRBV3-2) and TRBJ2-1; perhaps TRBD2 as D (5 bases). V was shortened by 3 bases and J by 4 bases, with 10 bases between the two germline ends. The germline CDR1 and CDR2 sequences are LGHDT and YNNKEL (reference sequence). The CDR3 consists of 14 residues.

This clone showed up just a few times. The rearrangement joins TRBV6-2 or TRBV6-3 to TRBJ2-3; tentative D call: TRBD2 (6 bases). Trimming pared 4 bases from V and 1 base from J, leaving 18 bases between. The CDR3 extends over 17 amino acids. Germline CDR1 is MNHEY and CDR2 is SVGEGT. The CDR3 DNA reads as TGTGCCAGCAGTTCCAGCGGGCTCCTCTACGGCACAGATACGCAGTATTTT. It specifies CASSSSGLLYGTDTQYF.

J is TRBJ2-5 and V is TRBV5-1; D perhaps matches TRBD1 (6 bases). V was shortened by 3 bases and J by 4 bases, with 10 bases between the two germline ends. Per the germline V gene, CDR1 is SGHRS and CDR2 is YFSETQ. The CDR3 has 13 residues. The CDR3 is CASSYSGVETQYF. CDR3 sequence (DNA): TGCGCCAGCAGCTACTCAGGGGTAGAGACCCAGTACTTC.

The V gene is TRBV28, the J gene TRBJ1-1, with a possible D match to TRBD1 (5 bases). The CDR3 is made up of 14 amino acids. V was shortened by 3 bases and J by 10 bases, with 18 bases between the two germline ends. Germline CDR1 and CDR2: MDHEN and SYDVKM. The CDR3 bases are TGTGCCAGCAGTTTGCTCGCGGGGCAGGGAAGAGCTTTCTTT. It is translated as CASSLLAGQGRAFF.

This clone was seen only once. The rearrangement uses TRBV3-1 (or the pseudogene TRBV3-2) and TRBJ1-5; D unclear. Germline V lookup: CDR1 LGHDT, CDR2 YNNKEL (reference sequence). V was clipped by 4 bases and J by 6 bases, with 16 bases between them. CDR3 size: 15 residues. In nucleotides, the CDR3 is TGTGCCAGCAGCCGGAGGAACCATTCGCTTCAGCCCCAGCATTTT. This sequence encodes CASSRRNHSLQPQHF.

The chain has TRBV7-3 and TRBJ1-1; TRBD1 is a possible D gene (6 bases). The CDR3 consists of 13 residues. In germline, CDR1 is SGHTA, CDR2 FQGTGA. V gave up 4 bases and J gave up 3 bases, with 9 bases separating them. The chain's CDR3 is CASSSDRYTEAFF. The CDR3 DNA sequence: TGTGCCAGCAGCTCGGACAGATACACTGAAGCTTTCTTT. Filled out from reference TRBV7-3 and TRBJ1-1, the complete variable domain reads GAGVSQTPSNKVTEKGKYVELRCDPISGHTALYWYRQSLGQGPEFLIYFQGTGAADDSGLPNDRFFAVRPEGSVSTLKIQRTERGDSAVYLCASSSDRYTEAFFGQGTRLTVV.

This chain connects TRBV12-2 to TRBJ2-7; the DNA was not used to check the table's D call, TRBD1. TRBV12-2 has pseudogene status. This CDR3 has 18 residues. The CDR3 nucleotides read TGTGCAAGTCGCTCACACACGGGACAGGGGGATGTTTCCTACGAGCAGTACGTC. This sequence encodes CASRSHTGQGDVSYEQYV.

This clone has a handful of counts. The junction shows a germline mismatch at one end, possibly a read error. The chain employs TRBV5-4 and TRBJ2-3, with 13 bases matching TRBD2. From germline, CDR1 is SGHNT and CDR2 YYREEE (reference sequence). The CDR3 has 12 amino acids. The CDR3 DNA follows: TGTGCCAGCACCACGGGGGGACTAGCGGGGAGTTTT. Translated, it gives CASTTGGLAGSF. The whole variable domain, filled in from reference TRBV5-4 and TRBJ2-3, reads ETGVTQSPTHLIKTRGQQVTLRCSSQSGHNTVSWYQQALGQGPQFIFQYYREEENGRGNFPPRFSGLQFPNYSSELNVNALELDDSALYLCASTTGGLAGSFGPGTRLTVL.

The chain carries TRBV6-5 and TRBJ2-2; perhaps TRBD1 as D (8 bases). V lost 7 bases and J 5 bases, leaving 11 bases between the germline ends. CDR1 and CDR2 from the germline V gene are MNHEY and SVGAGI. This CDR3 is 13 amino acids long. The CDR3 nucleotides read TGTGCCAGCAAACAGGGGGGGACCGGGGAGCTGTTTTTT. Protein: CASKQGGTGELFF.

V and J are TRBV29-1 and TRBJ2-1; 7 nucleotides agree with TRBD2. The V and J ends lost 6 bases and 8 bases, in that order; junction bases with no gene match: 13. CDR3 length equals 14 residues. CDR1 is SQVTM, CDR2 ANQGSEA, per germline. The CDR3 loop is CSVNSQTAGDEQFF. DNA of the CDR3: TGCAGCGTCAACTCCCAGACCGCGGGGGATGAGCAGTTCTTC.

This chain connects TRBV4-2 to TRBJ1-2; tentatively, D is TRBD1 (6 bases). Germline loops: CDR1 LGHNA, CDR2 YNFKEQ. The CDR3 contains 15 residues. The V end lost 4 bases, the J end lost 0 bases, and 12 bases lay between the germline ends. The CDR3, as DNA: TGTGCCAGCAGCCCGAGGGACACAGCTAACTATGGCTACACCTTC. This encodes CASSPRDTANYGYTF.

This clone occurred many times. This chain links TRBV13 with TRBJ2-1; D possibly corresponds to TRBD1 (6 bases). V shed 2 bases and J shed 6 bases, with 17 bases lying between them. Germline V lookup: CDR1 PRHDT, CDR2 FYEKMQ (reference sequence). The CDR3 is made up of 16 amino acids. The CDR3 reads CASSLLGDTSPNEQFF. CDR3 sequence (DNA): TGTGCCAGCAGCTTACTAGGGGACACCAGCCCCAATGAGCAGTTCTTC. The variable domain in full, completed from reference TRBV13 and TRBJ2-1, reads AAGVIQSPRHLIKEKRETATLKCYPIPRHDTVYWYQQGPGQDPQFLISFYEKMQSDKGSIPDRFSAQQFSDYHSELNMSSLELGDSALYFCASSLLGDTSPNEQFFGPGTRLTVL.

This clone has only a few counts. The rearrangement links TRBV13 to TRBJ1-2; 7 nucleotides align to TRBD1. CDR1 and CDR2 (germline): PRHDT, FYEKMQ (reference sequence). Trimming removed 6 bases from V and 2 bases from J; junction bases left unmatched: 3. The CDR3 length is 13 residues. CDR3 in amino acids: CASRRGQNYGYTF. The DNA of the CDR3 is TGTGCCAGCAGACGGGGACAGAACTATGGCTACACCTTC.

The chain's CDR3 is CASSLGAGANTEAFF. The CDR3 bases are TGCGCCAGCAGCTTGGGTGCGGGGGCGAACACTGAAGCTTTCTTT. The chain is built from TRBV5-1 and TRBJ1-1, with a weak D call TRBD1 (6 bases). With 0 bases removed from V and 1 base from J, the gap between germline ends came to 10 bases. The CDR3 is 15 amino acids. Looked up from germline, CDR1 is SGHRS and CDR2 is YFSETQ.

V and J are TRBV19 and TRBJ1-1; D remains ambiguous. The CDR3 contains 13 residues. V was trimmed by 2 bases and J by 1 base, leaving 5 bases between them. CDR1 is LNHDA and CDR2 is SQIVND in the germline V gene (reference sequence). CDR3 sequence reads: CASSINKNTEAFF. CDR3 DNA: TGTGCCAGTAGTATAAACAAGAACACTGAAGCTTTCTTT.

V gene TRBV5-1 combines with J gene TRBJ2-2; 9 bases line up with TRBD1. Germline V gene data show CDR1 as SGHRS and CDR2 as YFSETQ. The CDR3 extends over 16 amino acids. With V trimmed by 2 bases and J by 4 bases, 6 bases remained unmatched. In DNA, the CDR3 is TGCGCCAGCAGCTTTCGCGGACAGGGGAGCACCGGGGAGCTGTTTTTT. Protein: CASSFRGQGSTGELFF.

The chain combines TRBV6-5 with TRBJ2-5; TRBD1 matches at 9 bases. Germline V gives CDR1 MNHEY, CDR2 SVGAGI. J lost 6 bases, V lost 6 bases, and 5 bases had no gene match. The CDR3 contains 13 residues. The CDR3 region is CASRSGQGKTQYF. The CDR3 coding sequence is TGTGCCAGCAGGTCGGGACAGGGAAAGACCCAGTACTTC.